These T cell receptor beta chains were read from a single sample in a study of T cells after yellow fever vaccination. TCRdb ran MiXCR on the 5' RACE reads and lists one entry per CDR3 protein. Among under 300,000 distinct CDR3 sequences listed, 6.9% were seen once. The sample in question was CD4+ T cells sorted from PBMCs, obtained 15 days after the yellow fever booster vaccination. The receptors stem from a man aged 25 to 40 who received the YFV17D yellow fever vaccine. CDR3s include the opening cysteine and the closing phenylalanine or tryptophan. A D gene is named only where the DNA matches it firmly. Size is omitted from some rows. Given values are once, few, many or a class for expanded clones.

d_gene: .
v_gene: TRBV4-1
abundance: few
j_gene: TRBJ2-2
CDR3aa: CASKRTGRTGELFF
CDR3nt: TGCGCCAGCAAGAGAACAGGGAGGACCGGGGAGCTGTTTTTT

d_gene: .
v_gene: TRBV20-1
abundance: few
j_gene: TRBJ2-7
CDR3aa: CSPARKGQTYEQYF
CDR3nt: TGCAGCCCTGCCAGGAAAGGACAGACCTACGAGCAGTACTTC

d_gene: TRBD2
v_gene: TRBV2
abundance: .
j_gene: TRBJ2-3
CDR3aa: CASRGLAGGRDTQYF
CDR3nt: TGTGCCAGCAGAGGACTAGCGGGTGGAAGAGATACGCAGTATTTT

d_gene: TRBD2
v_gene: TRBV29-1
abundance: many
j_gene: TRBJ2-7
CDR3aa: CSVEDRTSGRGSIGQYF
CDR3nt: TGCAGCGTTGAAGATCGGACTAGCGGGAGGGGGTCCATCGGGCAGTACTTC

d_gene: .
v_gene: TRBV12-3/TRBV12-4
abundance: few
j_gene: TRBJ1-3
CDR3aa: CASSSGLGSRTGNTIYF
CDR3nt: TGTGCCAGCAGTTCTGGGTTGGGCAGCCGGACTGGAAACACCATATATTTT

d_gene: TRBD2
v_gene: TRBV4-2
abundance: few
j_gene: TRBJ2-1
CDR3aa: CASSQGIASGRKRNEQFF
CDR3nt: TGTGCCAGCAGCCAAGGGATCGCTAGCGGGAGGAAGCGTAATGAGCAGTTCTTC

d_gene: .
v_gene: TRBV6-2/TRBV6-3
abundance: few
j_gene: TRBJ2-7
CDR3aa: CASSHTPKEQYF
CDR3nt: TGTGCCAGCAGCCATACCCCGAAGGAGCAGTACTTC

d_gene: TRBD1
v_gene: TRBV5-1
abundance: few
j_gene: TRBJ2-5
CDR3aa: CASSLLGTGKETQYF
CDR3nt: TGCGCCAGCAGCTTGCTCGGGACAGGGAAGGAGACCCAGTACTTC

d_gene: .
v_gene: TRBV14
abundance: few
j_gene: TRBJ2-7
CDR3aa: CASSQDWSSRQQYF
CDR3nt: TGTGCCAGCAGCCAAGATTGGTCTAGCAGACAGCAGTACTTC

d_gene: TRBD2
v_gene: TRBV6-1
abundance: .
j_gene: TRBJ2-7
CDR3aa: CASSERGSGRAHSSYEQYF
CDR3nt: TGTGCCAGCAGTGAACGTGGTAGCGGGAGGGCCCACAGCTCCTACGAGCAGTACTTC

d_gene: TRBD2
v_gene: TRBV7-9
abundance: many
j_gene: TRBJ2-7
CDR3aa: CASGAGTTAEQYF
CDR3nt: TGTGCCAGCGGGGCTGGGACTACCGCCGAGCAGTACTTC

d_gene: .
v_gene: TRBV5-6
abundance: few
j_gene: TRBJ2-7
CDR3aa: CASSFLQSIVYEQYF
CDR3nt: TGTGCCAGCAGCTTCCTCCAGTCAATAGTCTACGAGCAGTACTTC

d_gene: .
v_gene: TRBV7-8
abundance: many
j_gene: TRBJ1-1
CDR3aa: CASSEFSRDSEAFF
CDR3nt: TGTGCCAGCAGCGAATTTTCCCGGGACTCTGAAGCTTTCTTT

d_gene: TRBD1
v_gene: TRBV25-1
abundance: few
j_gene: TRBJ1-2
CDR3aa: CASSEGDRYYGYTF
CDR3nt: TGTGCCAGCAGTGAAGGGGACAGGTACTATGGCTACACCTTC

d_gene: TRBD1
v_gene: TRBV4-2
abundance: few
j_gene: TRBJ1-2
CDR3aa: CASSQDSDRVGYGYTF
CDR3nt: TGTGCCAGCAGCCAAGACTCGGACAGGGTGGGTTATGGCTACACCTTC

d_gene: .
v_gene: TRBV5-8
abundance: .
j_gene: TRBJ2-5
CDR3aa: CASRLRQVIQETQYF
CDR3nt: TGTGCCAGCAGACTACGACAGGTCATTCAAGAGACCCAGTACTTC

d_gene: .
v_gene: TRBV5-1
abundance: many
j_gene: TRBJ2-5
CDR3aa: CASSLGAEETQYF
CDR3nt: TGCGCCAGCAGCTTGGGTGCAGAAGAGACCCAGTACTTC

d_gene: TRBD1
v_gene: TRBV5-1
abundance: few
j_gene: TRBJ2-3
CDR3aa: CASSTQQGKSDTQYF
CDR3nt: TGCGCCAGCAGCACCCAACAGGGGAAATCAGATACGCAGTATTTT

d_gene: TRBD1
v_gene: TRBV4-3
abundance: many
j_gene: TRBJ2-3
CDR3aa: CASSPGQAGTDTQYF
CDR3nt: TGCGCCAGCAGCCCGGGACAGGCGGGCACAGATACGCAGTATTTT

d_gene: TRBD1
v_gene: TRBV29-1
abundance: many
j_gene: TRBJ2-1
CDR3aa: CSVTGTGDGNEQFF
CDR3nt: TGCAGCGTGACCGGGACAGGGGATGGAAATGAGCAGTTCTTC

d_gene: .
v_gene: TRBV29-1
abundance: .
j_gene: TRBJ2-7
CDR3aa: CSVGGRFSSYEQYF
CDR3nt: TGCAGCGTTGGAGGGAGGTTCAGCTCCTACGAGCAGTACTTC

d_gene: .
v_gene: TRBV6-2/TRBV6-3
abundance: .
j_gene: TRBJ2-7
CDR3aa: CASSYPDGTYEQYF
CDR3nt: TGTGCCAGCAGTTACCCCGACGGCACCTACGAGCAGTACTTC